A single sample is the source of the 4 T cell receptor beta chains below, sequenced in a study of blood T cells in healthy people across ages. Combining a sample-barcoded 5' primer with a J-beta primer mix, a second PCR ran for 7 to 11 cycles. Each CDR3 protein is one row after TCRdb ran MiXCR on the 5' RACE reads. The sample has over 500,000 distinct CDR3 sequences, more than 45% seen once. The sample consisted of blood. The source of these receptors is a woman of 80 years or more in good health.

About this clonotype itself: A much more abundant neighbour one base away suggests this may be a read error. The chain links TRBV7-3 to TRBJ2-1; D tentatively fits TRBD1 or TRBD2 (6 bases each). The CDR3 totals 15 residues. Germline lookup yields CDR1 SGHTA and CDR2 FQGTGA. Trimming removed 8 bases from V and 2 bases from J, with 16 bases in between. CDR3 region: CASAQSGAPYNEQFF. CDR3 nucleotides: TGTGCCAGCGCTCAGTCGGGGGCCCCCTACAATGAGCAGTTCTTC.

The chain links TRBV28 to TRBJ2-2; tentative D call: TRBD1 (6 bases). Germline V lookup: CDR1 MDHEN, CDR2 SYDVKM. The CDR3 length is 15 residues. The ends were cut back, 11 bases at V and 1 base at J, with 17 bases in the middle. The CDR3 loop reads CASTPGQQNTGELFF. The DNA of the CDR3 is TGTGCCTCTACCCCCGGACAGCAGAACACCGGGGAGCTGTTTTTT.

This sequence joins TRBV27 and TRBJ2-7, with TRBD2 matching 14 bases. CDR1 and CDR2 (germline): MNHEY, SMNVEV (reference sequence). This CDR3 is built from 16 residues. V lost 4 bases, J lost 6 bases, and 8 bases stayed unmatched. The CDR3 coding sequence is TGTGCCAGCAGTTGGCGGACTAGCGGGAGGTTCGCCGAGCAGTACTTC. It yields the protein CASSWRTSGRFAEQYF.

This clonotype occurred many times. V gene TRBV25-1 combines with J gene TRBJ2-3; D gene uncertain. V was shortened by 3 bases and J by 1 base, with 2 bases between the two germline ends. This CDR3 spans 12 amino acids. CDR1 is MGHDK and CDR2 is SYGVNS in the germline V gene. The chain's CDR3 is CASSDGTDTQYF. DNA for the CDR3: TGTGCCAGCAGTGACGGCACAGATACGCAGTATTTT.